The clone carrying this T cell receptor beta chain has only a few counts. The target antigen is unknown. The sample belongs to a study of beta chain features in type 1 diabetes. The study, taken as a whole, reports: Moderately but significantly shorter TCRB CDR3s were found in Type 1 diabetes patients in all four CD4+ subsets. TCRB rearrangement may or may not be influenced by HLA type; here this remained unresolved.

In total, each donor contributed a single heparinised blood draw that averaged about 110 mL. Stem cell-like memory, regulatory, central memory and naive CD4+ cells were sorted via CD45RO/CCR7/CD25/CD127/CD95/CD27. The purity of all sorted populations exceeded 98%. The authors reverse transcribed all of the isolated RNA, so sequencing captured expressed TCRB transcripts. Profiled with immunoSEQ multiplex PCR; TCRdb holds only in-frame clones, not every one. The sample has under 300,000 clones; roughly 22% are singletons. J lost 3 bases, V lost 10 bases, and 3 bases had no gene match. Germline V lookup: CDR1 SEHNR, CDR2 FQNEAQ (reference sequence). CDR3 size: 11 residues.

The chain recombines TRBV7-9 with TRBJ2-7, with 7 bases lining up with TRBD1. The sample taken for sequencing was naive CD4+ T cells from blood. The receptor was isolated from a woman in her thirties or forties with type 1 diabetes. The CDR3 region has the DNA TGTGCCACTACAGGGGACTACGAGCAGTACTTC. This encodes CATTGDYEQYF.